This passage covers 23 T cell receptor beta chains from one sample sequenced in a study of T cell repertoires in cytomegalovirus infection (dated by TCRdb to the late 2010s). This sample was sequenced with an Illumina HiSeq 1500. TCRdb ran its own pipeline on the public reads, namely fastp trimming at Q25 and MiXCR clone calling, and kept in-frame beta chains. Each CDR3 protein gets just one entry, which takes the most common genes and DNA from the rows behind it. Present in this sample are about 900,000 distinct CDR3 sequences, less than 35% of which were seen just once. The ten biggest clones cover about 14% of the sample. The treatment or condition tag for this specimen amounts to: in vitro stimulation with specific CMV peptide epitopes to enrich CMV-specific T cells. The antigens of these receptors remain unknown. Sequences were derived from cultured CD8+ T cells from PBMCs, sampled from culture after CMV antigen stimulation. These receptors were obtained from a human donor in good health (CMV status not recorded). Some clones in this sample may be carry-over from other donors' samples.

Concerning this clonotype: One end of the junction varies from germline; a read error may be responsible. This chain joins TRBV28 and TRBJ2-3, with D perhaps assigned TRBD1 or TRBD2 (7 bases each). This CDR3 is built from 19 residues. Per the germline V gene, CDR1 is MDHEN and CDR2 is SYDVKM. CDR3 DNA: TGTACCAGCACACCCCTCCCCAGGGGGGGCCTAGGGGTCATAGATACGCAGTATTTT. Translating gives CTSTPLPRGGLGVIDTQYF.

Points on this clonotype: A read error may explain this, as a much larger clone is one base away. The CDR3 DNA sequence: TGTGCCAGCAGCTTGGAACCGAGGGGGGGCAATCAGCCCCATCATTTT. This translates into CASSLEPRGGNQPHHF. The chain recombines TRBV5-5 with TRBJ1-5, with D perhaps TRBD1 (6 bases). The CDR3 sequence is 16 residues long. Germline V gene lookup returns CDR1 SGHKS and CDR2 YYEKEE (reference sequence).

DNA of the CDR3: TGTGCCAGCAGTTTCCGGGACAGGGGAGTATCCGGGGAGCTGTTTTTT. It is translated as CASSFRDRGVSGELFF. J is TRBJ2-2 and V is TRBV28, with 10 bases fitting TRBD1. The CDR3 has 16 amino acids. V trimming: 3 bases; J trimming: 6 bases; junction bases outside the gene matches: 7. Germline CDR1 reads MDHEN; CDR2 reads SYDVKM.

With respect to this clonotype: This may arise from a read error, as a much more abundant clone is one base away. This chain links TRBV7-2 with TRBJ2-7; 8 bases are shared with TRBD1. The CDR3 sequence is 15 residues long. CDR1 and CDR2 from the germline V gene are SGHTA and FQGNSA. CDR3 bases: TGTGTCAGCAGCCCGTGGACAGGGAGCGAGTACGAGCAGTACTTC. Translated: CVSSPWTGSEYEQYF.

This clonotype was detected a few times. The DNA of the CDR3 is TGTGCCAGTGTATCGGAAGATGGCTACACCTTC. As protein: CASVSEDGYTF. The chain uses TRBV19 and TRBJ1-2, with D unclear. With 8 bases removed from V and 6 bases from J, the gap between germline ends came to 10 bases. The CDR3 is 11 residues long. Germline values: CDR1 LNHDA, CDR2 SQIVND (reference sequence). The full variable domain, in which reference TRBV19 and TRBJ1-2 provide the parts outside the CDR3, is DGGITQSPKYLFRKEGQNVTLSCEQNLNHDAMYWYRQDPGQGLRLIYYSQIVNDFQKGDIAEGYSVSREKKESFPLTVTSAQKNPTAFYLCASVSEDGYTFGSGTRLTVV.

J is TRBJ2-3 and V is TRBV2; 8 bases fit TRBD2. Germline trimming cut 4 bases from V and 4 bases from J; bases unmatched to any gene: 7. CDR1 and CDR2 from the germline V gene are SNHLY and FYNNEI. The CDR3 loop spans 15 amino acids. CDR3 coding DNA: TGTGCCAGCAGTGTGGACGGGGGGGGGCCAGATACGCAGTATTTT. Translation: CASSVDGGGPDTQYF.

This clonotype was seen a handful of times. This chain links TRBV6-5 with TRBJ2-1; 8 bases agree with TRBD1. Germline CDR1 is MNHEY and CDR2 is SVGAGI. The J segment lost 7 bases and the V segment lost 1 base, leaving 12 bases of the junction unmatched. The CDR3 runs to 17 residues. The CDR3 here is CASSYFPVAGGANEQFF. CDR3 DNA sequence: TGTGCCAGCAGTTACTTCCCTGTGGCAGGGGGCGCGAATGAGCAGTTCTTC.

This clonotype has a handful of counts. The chain links TRBV6-2 or TRBV6-3 to TRBJ1-5; 11 nucleotides agree with TRBD1. The CDR3 sequence is 18 residues long. Germline CDR1 MNHEY, CDR2 SVGEGT. Trimming at V came to 6 bases and at J to 3 bases, leaving 13 bases not matched to a gene. The DNA for the CDR3 is TGTGCCAGCAGCTACGAAGGACAGGGGGCGATAGACAATCAGCCCCAGCATTTT. Encoded protein: CASSYEGQGAIDNQPQHF.

CDR3 protein: CASSTPSAPSTDTQYF. In DNA form, the CDR3 reads TGTGCCAGCAGTACCCCTAGCGCTCCGAGCACAGATACGCAGTATTTT. This sequence joins TRBV6-6 and TRBJ2-3; a weak D match, TRBD2 (6 bases). Germline CDR1 and CDR2: MNHNY and SVGAGI (reference sequence). This CDR3 region has 16 residues. Trimming left V 5 bases short and J 0 bases short, with 15 bases between.

V usage is TRBV28 and J usage is TRBJ2-1; D uncertain. Trimming shortened V by 5 bases and J by 6 bases, and 17 bases separated the two germline ends. CDR1 is MDHEN and CDR2 is SYDVKM in the germline V gene. The CDR3 sequence is 15 residues long. CDR3 DNA sequence: TGTGCCAGCAGTCTTAAAGGGTATCCCCGCAATGAGCAGTTCTTC. This encodes CASSLKGYPRNEQFF.

The chain has TRBV4-2 and TRBJ1-2; unclear D gene. This CDR3 spans 13 amino acids. CDR1 is LGHNA and CDR2 is YNFKEQ in the germline V gene. Trimming pared 4 bases from V and 8 bases from J, leaving 14 bases between. Here the CDR3 reads CASSPRNSQGYTF. The CDR3 coding sequence is TGTGCCAGCAGCCCCCGCAACAGCCAAGGCTACACCTTC.

This clonotype was recorded a few times. CDR3 nucleotide sequence: TGTGCCAGCAGTATGACAGGGTCGTCCGAGCAGTACGTC. Translation: CASSMTGSSEQYV. The gene calls are TRBV6-2 or TRBV6-3 and TRBJ2-7, with 7 bases matching TRBD1. J was trimmed by 6 bases and V by 5 bases; bases with no gene match: 7. In germline, CDR1 is MNHEY, CDR2 SVGEGT. CDR3 length: 13 residues.

The chain links TRBV4-1 to TRBJ2-2; D not certain. V dropped 0 bases and J dropped 6 bases, with 11 bases sitting between them. CDR1 is MGHRA, CDR2 YSYEKL, per germline. The CDR3 sequence is 15 residues long. The chain's CDR3 is CASSQEPLLAGELFF. Written as DNA, the CDR3 is TGCGCCAGCAGCCAAGAACCACTCCTCGCCGGGGAGCTGTTTTTT.

This clonotype was seen a handful of times. J is TRBJ2-7 and V is TRBV10-3; D tentatively reads TRBD1 or TRBD2 (7 bases each). The CDR3 covers 16 residues. V was shortened by 9 bases and J by 3 bases, with 24 bases between the two germline ends. CDR1 is ENHRY and CDR2 is SYGVKD in the germline V gene. The CDR3 DNA reads as TGTGCCATAAGCGGGACAGTCCTCCACCGAGGCTACGAGCAGTACTTC. Translated, it gives CAISGTVLHRGYEQYF.

The rearrangement uses TRBV6-6 and TRBJ2-3, with D possibly TRBD1 on 6 matching bases. Germline CDR1 reads MNHNY; CDR2 reads SVGAGI (reference sequence). The CDR3 is 13 amino acids. As DNA, the CDR3 is TGTTCCATAGGGGGATTATTGACAGATACGCAGTATTTT. Residues: CSIGGLLTDTQYF.

This clonotype was found a few times. The chain carries TRBV10-3 and TRBJ2-3, with 9 bases fitting TRBD1. V was clipped by 0 bases and J by 0 bases; unmatched bases: 1. In germline, CDR1 is ENHRY, CDR2 SYGVKD. The CDR3 covers 16 residues. CDR3 sequence: CAISESGQGSTDTQYF. The CDR3 region has the DNA TGTGCCATCAGTGAGTCGGGACAGGGTAGCACAGATACGCAGTATTTT.

This clonotype was detected a few times. The rearrangement joins TRBV7-9 to TRBJ1-1, with a tentative D call TRBD1 (5 bases). This CDR3 contains 11 residues. V lost 8 bases to trimming and J lost 3 bases, with 7 bases between them. CDR1 and CDR2 (germline): SEHNR, FQNEAQ (reference sequence). CDR3 nucleotides: TGTGCCAGCTTGGGGGACACTGAAGCTTTCTTT. This gives the protein CASLGDTEAFF.

This clonotype was found many times. The gene calls are TRBV7-3 and TRBJ1-1, with a weak D call TRBD1 (5 bases). Germline values: CDR1 SGHTA, CDR2 FQGTGA. Deletions cut 5 bases from V and 8 bases from J, with 15 bases between. This CDR3 has 13 residues. For the CDR3, the DNA is TGTGCCAGCAGCCTCGGGGGTGAACGGGAAGCTTTCTTT. Encoded protein: CASSLGGEREAFF.

This clonotype was counted a few times. The gene calls are TRBV19 and TRBJ2-6; TRBD1 might be the D (6 bases). The CDR3 totals 14 residues. The germline V and J ends were trimmed by 3 bases and 9 bases, with 12 bases remaining between them. CDR1 LNHDA and CDR2 SQIVND come from the germline V gene (reference sequence). CDR3: CASSITQGFNVLTF. In nucleotides, the CDR3 is TGTGCCAGTAGTATTACACAGGGTTTCAACGTCCTGACTTTC.

The V and J genes are TRBV6-1 and TRBJ2-4; 7 bases align to TRBD1. This CDR3 is 16 amino acids long. V lost 4 bases to trimming and J lost 6 bases; unmatched junction nucleotides: 12. CDR1 MNHNS and CDR2 SASEGT come from the germline V gene. The CDR3 bases are TGTGCCAGCAGTGCGCGACCTTACAGGGGCGGAAACATTCAGTACTTC. Protein sequence: CASSARPYRGGNIQYF.

V is TRBV7-9 and J is TRBJ1-5; TRBD1 matches 9 bases. CDR3 length: 15 residues. The germline gives CDR1 SEHNR, CDR2 FQNEAQ (reference sequence). V gave up 3 bases and J gave up 6 bases; unmatched junction bases: 6. CDR3 DNA: TGTGCCAGCAGCTTGGGGGGACAGGGTGGTCAGCCCCAGCATTTT. Translated: CASSLGGQGGQPQHF.

In this sample, this clonotype turned up many times. A read error may account for a junction end that differs from germline. The rearrangement uses TRBV7-7 and TRBJ2-7, with D perhaps TRBD2 (6 bases). Germline-derived CDR1 and CDR2 are SSHAT and FNYEAQ (reference sequence). The CDR3 is 15 amino acids. In nucleotides, the CDR3 is TGTGCTAGCAGCTACCGGGACTCTGGTAACTACGAGCAGTACTTC. This encodes CASSYRDSGNYEQYF.

This sequence joins TRBV7-9 and TRBJ1-1, with D tentatively TRBD1 (6 bases). The germline V and J ends were trimmed by 4 bases and 0 bases, with 15 bases remaining between them. Germline values: CDR1 SEHNR, CDR2 FQNEAQ (reference sequence). CDR3 size: 16 residues. CDR3 loop: CASSSRGGTMNTEAFF. CDR3 sequence (DNA): TGTGCCAGCAGCTCAAGGGGGGGGACCATGAACACTGAAGCTTTCTTT.